The 23 T cell receptor beta chains given below trace back to one sample, sequenced in a study of blood T cell repertoires in COVID-19. The protocol was immunoSEQ multiplex PCR, while the TCRdb copy is restricted to in-frame clones and leaves out a portion. The sample shows fewer than 500,000 clones, about 89% of them seen only once. Sequenced: peripheral blood. The receptors originated from a woman in her twenties or thirties with acute or convalescent COVID-19.

The V gene is TRBV29-1, the J gene TRBJ2-7; possible D gene TRBD2, 5 bases. V shed 4 bases and J shed 1 base, with 8 bases lying between them. The CDR3 extends over 12 amino acids. Germline V CDR1 and CDR2: SQVTM, ANQGSEA. The CDR3 protein is CSVAEGSYEQYF. DNA of the CDR3: TGCAGCGTTGCCGAGGGATCCTACGAGCAGTACTTC.

This clone was recorded once. The chain carries TRBV5-4 and TRBJ1-1; D uncertain. The CDR3 extends over 14 amino acids. The germline V gene has CDR1 SGHNT and CDR2 YYREEE (reference sequence). The ends were cut back, 10 bases at V and 1 base at J, with 17 bases in the middle. CDR3 region: CAGQTMQRNTEAFF. CDR3 sequence (DNA): TGTGCCGGGCAAACCATGCAGAGGAACACTGAAGCTTTCTTT.

The chain has TRBV2 and TRBJ2-1; 7 nucleotides match TRBD2. In germline, CDR1 is SNHLY, CDR2 FYNNEI. This CDR3 spans 15 amino acids. Germline trimming cut 7 bases from V and 8 bases from J; bases unmatched to any gene: 14. The CDR3 protein is CASKKASGRYHEQFF. The CDR3, as DNA: TGTGCCAGCAAGAAGGCTAGCGGCCGCTATCATGAGCAGTTCTTC.

The chain combines TRBV12-5 with TRBJ1-1; 8 nucleotides line up with TRBD1. CDR3 length equals 14 residues. V lost 8 bases, J lost 4 bases, and 9 bases stayed unmatched. Germline CDR1 reads LGHNT; CDR2 reads FRNRAP. Written as DNA, the CDR3 is TGTGCTAGTCCCTGGGACAGGTGGTCCACTGAAGCTTTCTTT. Translating gives CASPWDRWSTEAFF.

The J gene is TRBJ1-2, the V gene TRBV27, with D possibly TRBD1 on 5 matching bases. The CDR3 loop spans 14 amino acids. The V and J ends lost 4 bases and 6 bases respectively, with 15 bases between them. CDR1 is MNHEY, CDR2 SMNVEV, per germline (reference sequence). The chain's CDR3 is CASSSLQGSHGYTF. The CDR3 nucleotides are TGTGCCAGCAGTTCACTCCAGGGATCTCATGGCTACACCTTC.

V is TRBV9 and J is TRBJ2-1; D is unclear. The CDR3 consists of 14 residues. Per germline, CDR1 SGDLS and CDR2 YYNGEE. The V gene lost 0 bases and the J gene lost 8 bases, with 12 bases spanning the gap. Here the CDR3 reads CASSVDPYSHEQFF. CDR3 bases: TGTGCCAGCAGCGTAGACCCTTACAGTCATGAGCAGTTCTTC.

This sequence joins TRBV11-2 and TRBJ2-7, with 12 positions matching TRBD2. The CDR3 is 17 residues long. V lost 5 bases, J lost 4 bases, and 12 bases stayed unmatched. Germline V gene sequence: CDR1 SGHAT, CDR2 FQNNGV. The CDR3: CASSPTVTSGGRYEQYF. CDR3 sequence (DNA): TGTGCCAGCAGCCCAACCGTAACTAGCGGGGGGAGGTACGAGCAGTACTTC. The variable domain in full, completed from reference TRBV11-2 and TRBJ2-7, reads EAGVAQSPRYKIIEKRQSVAFWCNPISGHATLYWYQQILGQGPKLLIQFQNNGVVDDSQLPKDRFSAERLKGVDSTLKIQPAKLEDSAVYLCASSPTVTSGGRYEQYFGPGTRLTVT.

This clone occurred a few times. The V and J genes are TRBV6-1 and TRBJ2-7, with TRBD1 identical over 9 bases. The V segment lost 3 bases and the J segment 0 bases; nucleotides outside the gene matches: 3. Germline V gene sequence: CDR1 MNHNS, CDR2 SASEGT. CDR3 length: 15 amino acids. The CDR3 loop is CASSDGTGPSYEQYF. The CDR3 region has the DNA TGTGCCAGCAGTGATGGGACAGGGCCCTCCTACGAGCAGTACTTC.

V and J are TRBV7-6 and TRBJ2-3; TRBD1 matches at 7 bases. J was trimmed by 0 bases and V by 5 bases; bases with no gene match: 5. Per the germline V gene, CDR1 is SGHVS and CDR2 is FNYEAQ. CDR3 length equals 15 residues. The DNA for the CDR3 is TGTGCCAGCAGCCGACAGGGTTTGAGCACAGATACGCAGTATTTT. Amino acid sequence: CASSRQGLSTDTQYF.

V is TRBV6-5 and J is TRBJ2-3; 10 bases fit TRBD1. CDR1 and CDR2 from the germline V gene are MNHEY and SVGAGI. V lost 6 bases, J lost 4 bases, and 7 bases stayed unmatched. The CDR3 spans 15 residues. The CDR3 spells CASSWDRGTADTQYF. In DNA, the CDR3 is TGTGCCAGCAGCTGGGACAGGGGCACCGCAGATACGCAGTATTTT.

This clone appeared once. The chain carries TRBV27 and TRBJ2-1; 9 bases are a match to TRBD1. Germline V gene sequence: CDR1 MNHEY, CDR2 SMNVEV (reference sequence). This CDR3 contains 19 residues. With 4 bases clipped from V and 0 bases from J, the junction kept 13 bases outside the gene matches. The CDR3 bases are TGTGCCAGCAGTTGGGGGACCAGGACAGGGGTAAACTCCTACAATGAGCAGTTCTTC. Protein sequence: CASSWGTRTGVNSYNEQFF.

Details on this clone: One end of the junction fails to match germline, which may point to a read error. This chain joins TRBV2 and TRBJ1-6, with TRBD1 matching over 12 bases. This CDR3 comprises 16 residues. The germline gives CDR1 SNHLY, CDR2 FYNNEI. The DNA of the CDR3 is TGTGCCAGCAGTTTAGGGACAGGGGGCTATATTTCACCCCTCCACTTT. Translation: CASSLGTGGYISPLHF.

The genes are TRBV12-3 or TRBV12-4 and TRBJ2-2; TRBD2 matches at 8 bases. The J segment lost 4 bases and the V segment lost 7 bases, leaving 2 bases of the junction unmatched. CDR3 length: 13 amino acids. This CDR3 reads CASTGTSTGELFF. The CDR3 DNA follows: TGTGCCAGCACTGGGACTAGCACCGGGGAGCTGTTTTTT.

The gene calls are TRBV25-1 and TRBJ2-1, with D unresolved. The CDR3 runs 15 residues. From germline, CDR1 is MGHDK and CDR2 SYGVNS. The V end was cut by 4 bases, the J end by 1 base, with 11 bases between. CDR3 sequence reads: CASSALSDSYNEQFF. CDR3 in DNA: TGTGCCAGCAGTGCTCTCTCAGATTCCTACAATGAGCAGTTCTTC.

The chain carries TRBV28 and TRBJ1-6; 8 positions match TRBD1. With V trimmed by 7 bases and J by 2 bases, 7 bases remained unmatched. The CDR3 covers 16 residues. Germline-derived CDR1 and CDR2 are MDHEN and SYDVKM. CDR3 sequence reads: CASTPGGAPYNSPLHF. Written as DNA, the CDR3 is TGTGCCAGCACCCCAGGGGGCGCGCCCTATAATTCACCCCTCCACTTT.

The chain is built from TRBV5-4 and TRBJ1-2, with D unresolved. Germline values: CDR1 SGHNT, CDR2 YYREEE (reference sequence). The V and J ends lost 6 bases and 5 bases respectively, with 11 bases between them. This CDR3 is 12 amino acids long. The chain's CDR3 is CASTGGGYGYTF. The CDR3 DNA sequence: TGTGCCAGCACAGGCGGAGGATATGGCTACACCTTC.

The chain recombines TRBV19 with TRBJ2-7, with TRBD2 matching 7 bases. Germline V gene data show CDR1 as LNHDA and CDR2 as SQIVND (reference sequence). The CDR3 runs to 14 residues. Trimming took 5 bases from V and 5 from J; bases not matched to a gene: 9. DNA for the CDR3: TGTGCCAGTAGTCCTTTGGTACGGGAGGACGAGCAGTACTTC. This sequence encodes CASSPLVREDEQYF.

The chain is built from TRBV24-1 and TRBJ2-3, with TRBD1 as a possible D gene (5 bases). This CDR3 is built from 13 residues. Germline V CDR1 and CDR2: KGHDR, SFDVKD. V lost 8 bases, J lost 3 bases, and 11 bases lay in between. The CDR3 loop is CATTGQETDTQYF. The CDR3 region has the DNA TGTGCCACCACAGGACAAGAAACAGATACGCAGTATTTT.

The J gene is TRBJ2-3, the V gene TRBV24-1, with a weak D call TRBD1 (6 bases). The ends were cut back, 10 bases at V and 5 bases at J, with 15 bases in the middle. Germline-derived CDR1 and CDR2 are KGHDR and SFDVKD. This CDR3 has 13 residues. This CDR3 is CATRHRVEDTQYF. In nucleotides, the CDR3 is TGTGCCACAAGACACAGGGTTGAAGATACGCAGTATTTT.

This clone was counted a single time. The V and J genes are TRBV5-1 and TRBJ1-5; unclear D gene. This CDR3 contains 15 residues. The V and J ends lost 0 bases and 5 bases respectively, with 12 bases between them. CDR1 is SGHRS and CDR2 is YFSETQ in the germline V gene. The CDR3 protein is CASSLDPGIHQPQHF. The DNA of the CDR3 is TGCGCCAGCAGCTTGGACCCGGGGATTCATCAGCCCCAGCATTTT.

Only one count was recorded for this clone. The chain is built from TRBV11-1 and TRBJ2-2; D remains unclear. CDR1 and CDR2 from the germline V gene are SGHAT and FQDESV (reference sequence). This CDR3 comprises 15 residues. Trimming shortened V by 1 base and J by 0 bases, and 6 bases separated the two germline ends. CDR3 nucleotides: TGTGCCAGCAGCTTAGATCAGACGAACACCGGGGAGCTGTTTTTT. It translates to CASSLDQTNTGELFF.

The gene calls are TRBV30 and TRBJ2-3; D is uncertain. CDR1 is GTSNPN and CDR2 is SVGIG in the germline V gene (reference sequence). The CDR3 is made up of 12 amino acids. The V end lost 2 bases, the J end lost 4 bases, and 7 bases lay between the germline ends. The CDR3 bases are TGTGCCTGGAGTCCGGTGTCAGATACGCAGTATTTT. As protein: CAWSPVSDTQYF.

V is TRBV12-3 or TRBV12-4 and J is TRBJ2-7; a weak D match, TRBD1 (5 bases). The CDR3 has 11 residues. V lost 6 bases and J lost 6, with 9 bases in between. This chain's CDR3 is CASSRVGEQYF. For the CDR3, the DNA is TGTGCCAGCAGCAGGGTAGGCGAGCAGTACTTC.